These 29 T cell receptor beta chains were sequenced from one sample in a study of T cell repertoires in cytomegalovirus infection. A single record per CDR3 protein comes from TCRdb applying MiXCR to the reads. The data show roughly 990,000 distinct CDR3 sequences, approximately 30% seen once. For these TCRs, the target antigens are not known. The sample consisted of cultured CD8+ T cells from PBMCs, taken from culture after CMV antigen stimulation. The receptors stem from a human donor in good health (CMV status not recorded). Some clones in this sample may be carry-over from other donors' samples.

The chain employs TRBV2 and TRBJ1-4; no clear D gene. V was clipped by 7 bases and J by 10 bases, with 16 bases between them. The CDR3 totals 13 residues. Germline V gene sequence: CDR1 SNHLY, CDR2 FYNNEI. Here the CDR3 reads CASILNHGRKLFF. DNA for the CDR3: TGTGCCAGCATCTTAAACCACGGGAGAAAACTGTTTTTT.

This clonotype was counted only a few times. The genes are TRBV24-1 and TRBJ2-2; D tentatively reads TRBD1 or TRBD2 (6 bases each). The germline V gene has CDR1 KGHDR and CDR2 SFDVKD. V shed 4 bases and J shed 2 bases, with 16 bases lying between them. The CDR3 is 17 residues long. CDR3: CATSDPRYGGNTGELFF. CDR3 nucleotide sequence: TGTGCCACCAGTGACCCAAGATACGGGGGCAACACCGGGGAGCTGTTTTTT.

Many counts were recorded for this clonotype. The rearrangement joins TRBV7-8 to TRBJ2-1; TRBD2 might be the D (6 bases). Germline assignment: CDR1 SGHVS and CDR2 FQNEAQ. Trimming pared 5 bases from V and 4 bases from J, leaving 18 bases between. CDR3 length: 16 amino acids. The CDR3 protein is CASSVRDSLKYNEQFF. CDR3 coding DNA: TGTGCCAGCAGCGTTCGGGACTCCTTAAAGTACAATGAGCAGTTCTTC.

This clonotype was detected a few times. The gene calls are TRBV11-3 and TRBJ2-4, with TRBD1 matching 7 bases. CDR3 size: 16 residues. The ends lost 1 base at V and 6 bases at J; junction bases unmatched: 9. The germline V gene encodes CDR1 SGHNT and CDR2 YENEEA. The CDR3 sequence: CASSLGTGVFGNIQYF. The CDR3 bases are TGTGCCAGCAGCTTAGGAACAGGGGTCTTCGGAAACATTCAGTACTTC.

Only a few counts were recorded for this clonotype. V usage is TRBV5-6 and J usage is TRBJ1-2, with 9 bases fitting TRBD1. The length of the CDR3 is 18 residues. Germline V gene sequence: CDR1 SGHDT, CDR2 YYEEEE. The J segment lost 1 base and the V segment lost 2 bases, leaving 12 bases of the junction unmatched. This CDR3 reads CASSLTGTGKRFNYGYTF. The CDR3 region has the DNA TGTGCCAGCAGCTTAACCGGGACAGGGAAACGGTTTAACTATGGCTACACCTTC.

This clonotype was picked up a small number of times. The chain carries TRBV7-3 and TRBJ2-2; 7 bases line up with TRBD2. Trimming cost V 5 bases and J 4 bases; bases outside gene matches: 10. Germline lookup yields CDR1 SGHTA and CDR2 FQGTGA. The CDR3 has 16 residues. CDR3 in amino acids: CASSPAAGDLTGELFF. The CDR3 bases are TGTGCCAGCAGCCCTGCGGCGGGGGACCTCACCGGGGAGCTGTTTTTT.

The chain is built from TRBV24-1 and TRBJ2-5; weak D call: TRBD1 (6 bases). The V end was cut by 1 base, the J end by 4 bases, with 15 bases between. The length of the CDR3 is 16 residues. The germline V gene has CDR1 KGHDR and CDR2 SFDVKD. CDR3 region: CATSDFGDTIRETQYF. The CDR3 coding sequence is TGTGCCACCAGTGATTTTGGGGACACTATTCGAGAGACCCAGTACTTC.

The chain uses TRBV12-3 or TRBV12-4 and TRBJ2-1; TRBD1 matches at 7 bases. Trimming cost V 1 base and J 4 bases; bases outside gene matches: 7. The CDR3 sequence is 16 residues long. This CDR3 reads CASSLEGQSRYNEQFF. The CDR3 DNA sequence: TGTGCCAGCAGTTTAGAGGGACAGTCCAGGTACAATGAGCAGTTCTTC.

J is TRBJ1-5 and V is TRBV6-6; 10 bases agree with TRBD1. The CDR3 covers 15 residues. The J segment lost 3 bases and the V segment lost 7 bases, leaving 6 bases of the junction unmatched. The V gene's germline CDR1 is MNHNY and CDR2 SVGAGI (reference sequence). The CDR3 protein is CASTRDRGPNQPQHF. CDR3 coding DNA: TGTGCCAGCACCCGGGACAGGGGTCCCAATCAGCCCCAGCATTTT.

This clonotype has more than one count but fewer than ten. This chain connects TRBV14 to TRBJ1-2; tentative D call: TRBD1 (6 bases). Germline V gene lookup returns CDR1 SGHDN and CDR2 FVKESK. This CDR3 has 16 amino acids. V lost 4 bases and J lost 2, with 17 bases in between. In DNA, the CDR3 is TGTGCCAGCAGCCGGGCAGGGGACCAGGAGAACTATGGCTACACCTTC. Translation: CASSRAGDQENYGYTF. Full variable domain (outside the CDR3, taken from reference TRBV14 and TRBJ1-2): EAGVTQFPSHSVIEKGQTVTLRCDPISGHDNLYWYRRVMGKEIKFLLHFVKESKQDESGMPNNRFLAERTGGTYSTLKVQPAELEDSGVYFCASSRAGDQENYGYTFGSGTRLTVV.

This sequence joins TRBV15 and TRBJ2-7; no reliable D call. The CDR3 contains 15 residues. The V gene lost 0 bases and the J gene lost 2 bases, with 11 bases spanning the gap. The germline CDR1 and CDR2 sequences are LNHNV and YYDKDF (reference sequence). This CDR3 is CATSREVQTPYEQYF. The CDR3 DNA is TGTGCCACCAGCAGAGAGGTACAGACCCCCTACGAGCAGTACTTC. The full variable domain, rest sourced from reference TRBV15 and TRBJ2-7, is DAMVIQNPRYQVTQFGKPVTLSCSQTLNHNVMYWYQQKSSQAPKLLFHYYDKDFNNEADTPDNFQSRRPNTSFCFLDIRSPGLGDTAMYLCATSREVQTPYEQYFGPGTRLTVT.

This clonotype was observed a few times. CDR3 DNA: TGTGCCAGCAGCTTAACTTATAGCAATCAGCCCCAGCATTTT. Translation gives CASSLTYSNQPQHF. This sequence joins TRBV7-2 and TRBJ1-5; D not resolved. This CDR3 spans 14 amino acids. Trimming pared 2 bases from V and 0 bases from J, leaving 5 bases between. Germline V gene data show CDR1 as SGHTA and CDR2 as FQGNSA.

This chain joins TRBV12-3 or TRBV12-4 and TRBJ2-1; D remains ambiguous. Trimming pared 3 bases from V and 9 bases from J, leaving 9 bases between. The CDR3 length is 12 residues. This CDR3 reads CASSFSRVEQFF. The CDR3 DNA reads TGTGCCAGCAGTTTCTCTCGGGTTGAGCAGTTCTTC.

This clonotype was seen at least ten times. The CDR3: CASSLTVTETQYF. In DNA form, the CDR3 reads TGTGCCAGCAGCCTTACCGTCACAGAGACCCAGTACTTC. This rearrangement joins TRBV27 to TRBJ2-5, with D unresolved. V lost 6 bases to trimming and J lost 4 bases, with 12 bases between them. CDR1 and CDR2 from the germline V gene are MNHEY and SMNVEV (reference sequence). The CDR3 extends over 13 amino acids.

CDR3 coding DNA: TGTGCCAGCAGCCCAAGACAGGGTGAGGGTCCTGAAGCTTTCTTT. Its translation is CASSPRQGEGPEAFF. The rearrangement uses TRBV7-6 and TRBJ1-1; 7 bases agree with TRBD1. The length of the CDR3 is 15 residues. V dropped 5 bases and J dropped 6; count of bases not matched to a gene: 12. The germline V gene has CDR1 SGHVS and CDR2 FNYEAQ.

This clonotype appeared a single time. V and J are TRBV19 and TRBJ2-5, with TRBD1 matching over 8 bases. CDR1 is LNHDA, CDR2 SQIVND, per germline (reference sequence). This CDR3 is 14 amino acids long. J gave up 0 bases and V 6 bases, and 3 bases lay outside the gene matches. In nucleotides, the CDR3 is TGTGCCAGTAGGGGGGGACAGGACCAAGAGACCCAGTACTTC. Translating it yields CASRGGQDQETQYF. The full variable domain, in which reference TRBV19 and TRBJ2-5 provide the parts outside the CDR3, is DGGITQSPKYLFRKEGQNVTLSCEQNLNHDAMYWYRQDPGQGLRLIYYSQIVNDFQKGDIAEGYSVSREKKESFPLTVTSAQKNPTAFYLCASRGGQDQETQYFGPGTRLLVL.

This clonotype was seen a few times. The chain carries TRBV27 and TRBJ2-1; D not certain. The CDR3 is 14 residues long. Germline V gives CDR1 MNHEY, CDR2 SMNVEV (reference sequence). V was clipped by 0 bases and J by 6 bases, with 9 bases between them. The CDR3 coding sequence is TGTGCCAGCAGTTTATCGGGCTACCTCAATGAGCAGTTCTTC. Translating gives CASSLSGYLNEQFF.

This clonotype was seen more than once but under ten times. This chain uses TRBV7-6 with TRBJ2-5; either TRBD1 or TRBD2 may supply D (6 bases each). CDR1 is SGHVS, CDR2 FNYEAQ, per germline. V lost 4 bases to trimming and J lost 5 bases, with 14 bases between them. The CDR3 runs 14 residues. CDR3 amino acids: CASSSLGGRETQYF. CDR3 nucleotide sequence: TGTGCCAGCAGCTCCCTAGGGGGGCGTGAGACCCAGTACTTC.

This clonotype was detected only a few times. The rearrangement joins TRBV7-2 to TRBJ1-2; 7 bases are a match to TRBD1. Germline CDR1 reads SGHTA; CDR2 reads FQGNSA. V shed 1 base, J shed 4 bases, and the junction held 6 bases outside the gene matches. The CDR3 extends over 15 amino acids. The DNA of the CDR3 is TGTGCCAGCAGCTTAGAGGCCGGGACAGTCTATGGCTACACCTTC. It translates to CASSLEAGTVYGYTF.

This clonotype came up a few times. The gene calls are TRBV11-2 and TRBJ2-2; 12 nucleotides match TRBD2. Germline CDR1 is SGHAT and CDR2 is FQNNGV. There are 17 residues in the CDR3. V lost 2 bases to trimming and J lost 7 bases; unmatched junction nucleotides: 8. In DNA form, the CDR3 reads TGTGCCAGCAGCTTAACCCCTAGCGGGGGGGCCCACGGGGAGCTGTTTTTT. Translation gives CASSLTPSGGAHGELFF.

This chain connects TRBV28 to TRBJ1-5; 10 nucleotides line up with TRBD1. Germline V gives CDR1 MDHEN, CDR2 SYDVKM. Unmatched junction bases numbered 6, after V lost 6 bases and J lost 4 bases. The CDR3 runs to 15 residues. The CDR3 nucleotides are TGTGCCAGCAGCGGGACAGGGGTCTTTAATCAGCCCCAGCATTTT. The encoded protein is CASSGTGVFNQPQHF.

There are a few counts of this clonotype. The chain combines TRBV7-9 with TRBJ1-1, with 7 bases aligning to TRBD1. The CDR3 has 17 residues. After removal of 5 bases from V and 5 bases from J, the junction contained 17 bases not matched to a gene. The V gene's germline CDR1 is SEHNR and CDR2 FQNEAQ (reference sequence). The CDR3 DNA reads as TGTGCCAGCAGCCTCTTAGCGGGGGACAGACGTGGGACTGAAGCTTTCTTT. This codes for CASSLLAGDRRGTEAFF.

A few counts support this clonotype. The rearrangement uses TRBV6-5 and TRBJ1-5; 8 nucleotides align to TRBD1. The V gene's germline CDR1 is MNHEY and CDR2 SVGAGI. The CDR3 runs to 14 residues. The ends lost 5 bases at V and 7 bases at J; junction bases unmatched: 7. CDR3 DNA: TGTGCCAGCAGTCCAGGGGGCTCGGACCAGCCCCAGCATTTT. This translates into CASSPGGSDQPQHF.

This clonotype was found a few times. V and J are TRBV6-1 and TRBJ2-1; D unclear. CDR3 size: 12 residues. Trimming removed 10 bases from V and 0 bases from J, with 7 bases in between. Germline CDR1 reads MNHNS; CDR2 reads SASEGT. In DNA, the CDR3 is TGTGCCACCCTAAGCTCCTACAATGAGCAGTTCTTC. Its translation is CATLSSYNEQFF.

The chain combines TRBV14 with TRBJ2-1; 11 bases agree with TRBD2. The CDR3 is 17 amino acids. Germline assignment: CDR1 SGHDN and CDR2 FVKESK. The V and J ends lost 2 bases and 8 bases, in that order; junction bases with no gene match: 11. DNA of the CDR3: TGTGCCAGCAGCCAACCGGGGCTAGCGGGGGGTGTCGATGAGCAGTTCTTC. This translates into CASSQPGLAGGVDEQFF.

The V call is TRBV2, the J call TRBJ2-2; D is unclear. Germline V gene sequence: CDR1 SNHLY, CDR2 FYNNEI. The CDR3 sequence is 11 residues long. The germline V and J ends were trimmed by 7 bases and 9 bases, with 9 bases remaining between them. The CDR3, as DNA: TGTGCCAGCATGTCAGGACGGGAGCTGTTTTTT. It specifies CASMSGRELFF.

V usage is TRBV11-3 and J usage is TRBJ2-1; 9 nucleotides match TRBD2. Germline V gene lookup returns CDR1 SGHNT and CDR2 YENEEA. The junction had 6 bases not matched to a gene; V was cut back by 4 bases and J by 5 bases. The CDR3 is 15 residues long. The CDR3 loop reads CASSSGLATNNEQFF. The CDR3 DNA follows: TGTGCCAGCAGCTCCGGACTAGCGACTAACAATGAGCAGTTCTTC.

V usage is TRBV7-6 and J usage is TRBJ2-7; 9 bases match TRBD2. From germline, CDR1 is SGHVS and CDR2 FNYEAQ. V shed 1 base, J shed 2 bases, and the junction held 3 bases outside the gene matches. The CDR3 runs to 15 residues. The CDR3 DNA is TGTGCCAGCAGCTTAGATAGCGGGGGCACCTACGAGCAGTACTTC. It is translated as CASSLDSGGTYEQYF.

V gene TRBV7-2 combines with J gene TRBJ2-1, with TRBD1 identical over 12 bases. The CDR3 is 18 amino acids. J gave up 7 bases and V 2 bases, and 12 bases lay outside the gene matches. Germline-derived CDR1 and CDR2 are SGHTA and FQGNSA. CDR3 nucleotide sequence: TGTGCCAGCAGCTTAAACTTTTTGGGGACAGGGGGCCAGAATGAGCAGTTCTTC. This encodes CASSLNFLGTGGQNEQFF.